Presented here are 25 T cell receptor beta chains from one specimen sequenced in a study of cytomegalovirus exposure and HLA in healthy donors. The PCR had 60 Vbeta and 13 Jbeta primers. Sequencing was performed with immunoSEQ multiplex PCR; in TCRdb, only in-frame clones are kept and a portion is missing. Of about 190,000 clones in the sample, around 85% were seen once. The specimen sequenced was PBMCs. The receptors here all came from a middle-aged man in good health and CMV-seronegative.

The chain couples TRBV7-8 to TRBJ2-5; D gene uncertain. The V gene's germline CDR1 is SGHVS and CDR2 FQNEAQ. The CDR3 is 11 residues long. The ends were cut back, 4 bases at V and 3 bases at J, with 3 bases in the middle. The CDR3 DNA is TGTGCCAGCAGCTCCAAAGAGACCCAGTACTTC. Translated: CASSSKETQYF.

The chain couples TRBV4-1 to TRBJ2-1, with TRBD2 as a possible D gene (5 bases). Germline V gene sequence: CDR1 MGHRA, CDR2 YSYEKL. The CDR3 totals 14 residues. The ends were cut back, 6 bases at V and 0 bases at J, with 9 bases in the middle. CDR3 sequence reads: CASRRALSYNEQFF. The CDR3, as DNA: TGCGCCAGCAGGAGGGCGCTCTCCTACAATGAGCAGTTCTTC.

In regard to this clone: A read error may produce the germline difference seen at one junction end. CDR3 loop: CASSESMGGGAF. In DNA, the CDR3 is TGCGCCAGCAGTGAGTCTATGGGAGGAGGGGCTTTC. The chain recombines TRBV10-2 with TRBJ1-2; D might be TRBD1 (5 bases). Per germline, CDR1 WSHSY and CDR2 SAAADI. The CDR3 is 12 amino acids.

The rearrangement joins TRBV29-1 to TRBJ2-7; 7 bases are shared with TRBD2. CDR1 is SQVTM, CDR2 ANQGSEA, per germline. The CDR3 spans 13 residues. V trimming: 3 bases; J trimming: 3 bases; junction bases outside the gene matches: 5. DNA for the CDR3: TGCAGCGTTGAGTTTGCGGGGGTCTACGAGCAGTACTTC. This translates into CSVEFAGVYEQYF.

This chain links TRBV19 with TRBJ2-7, with 8 bases aligning to TRBD1. The CDR3 spans 13 residues. CDR1 and CDR2 (germline): LNHDA, SQIVND (reference sequence). The ends lost 3 bases at V and 6 bases at J; junction bases unmatched: 4. DNA of the CDR3: TGTGCCAGTAGTATTGCAGGGGGCTTCGAGCAGTACTTC. The encoded protein is CASSIAGGFEQYF.

The chain couples TRBV10-3 to TRBJ1-2; 8 bases agree with TRBD1. This CDR3 spans 14 amino acids. After removal of 8 bases from V and 0 bases from J, the junction contained 5 bases not matched to a gene. Germline V CDR1 and CDR2: ENHRY, SYGVKD. The CDR3 region is CAIRQGTTNYGYTF. CDR3 sequence (DNA): TGTGCCATCCGACAGGGGACCACTAACTATGGCTACACCTTC.

J is TRBJ1-4 and V is TRBV5-1; TRBD1 aligns across 7 bases. The CDR3 spans 15 residues. The germline gives CDR1 SGHRS, CDR2 YFSETQ. V trimming: 0 bases; J trimming: 7 bases; junction bases outside the gene matches: 6. The CDR3 sequence: CASSLGDRFGEKLFF. Here the CDR3 DNA reads TGCGCCAGCAGCTTGGGGGACAGATTCGGTGAAAAACTGTTTTTT. The full variable domain, completed using reference TRBV5-1 and TRBJ1-4, is KAGVTQTPRYLIKTRGQQVTLSCSPISGHRSVSWYQQTPGQGLQFLFEYFSETQRNKGNFPGRFSGRQFSNSRSEMNVSTLELGDSALYLCASSLGDRFGEKLFFGSGTQLSVL.

The chain couples TRBV4-3 to TRBJ2-5; 13 nucleotides match TRBD2. The V segment lost 4 bases and the J segment 8 bases; nucleotides outside the gene matches: 7. The length of the CDR3 is 15 residues. The germline CDR1 and CDR2 sequences are LGHNA and YSLEER. CDR3 sequence reads: CASSPGLAGTDTQYF. DNA for the CDR3: TGCGCCAGCAGCCCGGGACTAGCGGGGACAGACACCCAGTACTTC.

The chain is built from TRBV9 and TRBJ2-4; 14 bases fit TRBD2. The CDR3 runs 15 residues. Trimming cost V 4 bases and J 5 bases; bases outside gene matches: 2. Looked up from germline, CDR1 is SGDLS and CDR2 is YYNGEE. This chain's CDR3 is CASSLGLAGENIQYF. Written as DNA, the CDR3 is TGTGCCAGCAGCTTGGGACTAGCGGGGGAAAACATTCAGTACTTC. Together with reference TRBV9 and TRBJ2-4, the CDR3 gives the full variable domain: DSGVTQTPKHLITATGQRVTLRCSPRSGDLSVYWYQQSLDQGLQFLIQYYNGEERAKGNILERFSAQQFPDLHSELNLSSLELGDSALYFCASSLGLAGENIQYFGAGTRLSVL.

The chain joins TRBV23-1 to TRBJ1-1, with TRBD1 as a possible D gene (6 bases). TRBV23-1 has ORF status, its function being uncertain. Trimming removed 6 bases at V and 3 bases at J, with 14 bases between. There are 14 residues in the CDR3. This CDR3 is CASRGRGFYTEAFF. The CDR3 bases are TGCGCCAGCAGGGGTAGGGGGTTTTACACTGAAGCTTTCTTT.

This clone came up a few times. The genes are TRBV5-6 and TRBJ2-7; 7 bases line up with TRBD1. The CDR3 has 14 residues. V lost 4 bases and J lost 0; bases outside the gene matches: 4. Germline lookup yields CDR1 SGHDT and CDR2 YYEEEE. The CDR3, as DNA: TGTGCCAGCAGCCTGGGACAGAACTCCTACGAGCAGTACTTC. Translating gives CASSLGQNSYEQYF.

The rearrangement joins TRBV19 to TRBJ1-5; 7 nucleotides line up with TRBD1. This CDR3 is built from 16 residues. V was clipped by 1 base and J by 0 bases; unmatched bases: 3. CDR1 and CDR2 (germline): LNHDA, SQIVND (reference sequence). This CDR3 is CASSIGDSYSNQPQHF. In DNA, the CDR3 is TGTGCCAGTAGTATAGGGGACAGCTATAGCAATCAGCCCCAGCATTTT. Variable domain in full (rest from reference TRBV19 and TRBJ1-5): DGGITQSPKYLFRKEGQNVTLSCEQNLNHDAMYWYRQDPGQGLRLIYYSQIVNDFQKGDIAEGYSVSREKKESFPLTVTSAQKNPTAFYLCASSIGDSYSNQPQHFGDGTRLSIL.

The V and J genes are TRBV10-3 and TRBJ2-5; 7 bases fit TRBD2. CDR1 is ENHRY, CDR2 SYGVKD, per germline. J was trimmed by 4 bases and V by 4 bases; bases with no gene match: 9. This CDR3 has 15 amino acids. As DNA, the CDR3 is TGTGCCATCAGTGGGGCCGGGACTAAAAGAGAGACCCAGTACTTC. Protein: CAISGAGTKRETQYF.

The chain combines TRBV11-3 with TRBJ2-3; D may be TRBD2 (6 bases). The germline gives CDR1 SGHNT, CDR2 YENEEA. Trimming removed 1 base at V and 4 bases at J, with 15 bases between. CDR3 size: 16 residues. CDR3 amino acids: CASSLGVQEGADTQYF. CDR3 coding DNA: TGTGCCAGCAGCTTAGGGGTACAGGAGGGTGCAGATACGCAGTATTTT. The variable domain in full, completed from reference TRBV11-3 and TRBJ2-3, reads EAGVVQSPRYKIIEKKQPVAFWCNPISGHNTLYWYLQNLGQGPELLIRYENEEAVDDSQLPKDRFSAERLKGVDSTLKIQPAELGDSAVYLCASSLGVQEGADTQYFGPGTRLTVL.

This clone has just one count. V gene TRBV13 combines with J gene TRBJ2-3, with TRBD1 matching over 11 bases. J was trimmed by 1 base and V by 3 bases; bases with no gene match: 12. The CDR3 length is 19 residues. CDR1 and CDR2 from the germline V gene are PRHDT and FYEKMQ (reference sequence). The CDR3 nucleotides read TGTGCCAGCAGCTTCCTTAGGGACAGGGGGGTCGTAGGCACAGATACGCAGTATTTT. Protein: CASSFLRDRGVVGTDTQYF.

This clone was counted once. J is TRBJ1-2 and V is TRBV18, with D possibly TRBD1 on 6 matching bases. The CDR3 extends over 15 amino acids. Trimming removed 6 bases from V and 8 bases from J, with 22 bases in between. Per the germline V gene, CDR1 is KGHSH and CDR2 is LQKENI. Here the CDR3 reads CASSSTQGPQGGYTF. The CDR3 nucleotides read TGTGCCAGCTCTTCCACCCAGGGGCCTCAAGGGGGCTACACCTTC.

The chain uses TRBV7-2 and TRBJ2-3; the match to TRBD2 covers 9 bases. The junction had 7 bases not matched to a gene; V was cut back by 7 bases and J by 2 bases. The CDR3 length is 15 residues. Germline V gives CDR1 SGHTA, CDR2 FQGNSA. CDR3 nucleotide sequence: TGTGCCAGCACCCCAGCGGGGGGATCCACAGATACGCAGTATTTT. It encodes CASTPAGGSTDTQYF.

The chain is built from TRBV30 and TRBJ2-7; D may be TRBD2 (6 bases). The V gene's germline CDR1 is GTSNPN and CDR2 SVGIG (reference sequence). CDR3 length equals 15 residues. Trimming cost V 3 bases and J 0 bases, with 15 bases left between them. CDR3 amino acids: CAWRTAGTASYEQYF. The CDR3 nucleotides are TGTGCCTGGAGGACCGCGGGAACCGCCTCCTACGAGCAGTACTTC.

CDR3 in amino acids: CAWGQGIDSPLHF. Written as DNA, the CDR3 is TGTGCCTGGGGACAGGGGATAGACTCACCCCTCCACTTT. The chain carries TRBV30 and TRBJ1-6; TRBD1 aligns across 9 bases. CDR1 GTSNPN and CDR2 SVGIG come from the germline V gene (reference sequence). V shed 5 bases, J shed 10 bases, and the junction held 6 bases outside the gene matches. The CDR3 contains 13 residues.

The chain links TRBV14 to TRBJ1-1; D not resolved. Germline CDR1 and CDR2: SGHDN and FVKESK. CDR3 length: 13 amino acids. V shed 4 bases and J shed 0 bases, with 6 bases lying between them. CDR3 amino acids: CASSPYMNTEAFF. In DNA form, the CDR3 reads TGTGCCAGCAGCCCGTACATGAACACTGAAGCTTTCTTT.

The V and J genes are TRBV5-1 and TRBJ2-5; 8 bases agree with TRBD2. The better agreement between TRBJ2-7 and the DNA end casts doubt on the J call. The germline CDR1 and CDR2 sequences are SGHRS and YFSETQ. This CDR3 has 16 residues. CDR3 loop: CASSPGRSAGGSEQYF. The CDR3 coding sequence is TGCGCCAGCAGCCCGGGCAGGTCGGCGGGGGGTTCCGAGCAGTACTTC.

Turning to this clone: The sample contains more than one DNA sequence encoding this CDR3. The chain recombines TRBV15 with TRBJ1-5; D is perhaps TRBD1 (6 bases). The CDR3 loop spans 17 amino acids. Trimming shortened V by 1 base and J by 2 bases, and 15 bases separated the two germline ends. The germline gives CDR1 LNHNV, CDR2 YYDKDF (reference sequence). The CDR3: CATSRGQGRPGNQPQHF. CDR3 bases: TGTGCCACCAGCAGAGGTCAGGGGCGGCCGGGCAATCAGCCCCAGCATTTT.

V usage is TRBV7-6 and J usage is TRBJ2-1; 13 positions agree with TRBD2. The CDR3 sequence is 14 residues long. Germline loops: CDR1 SGHVS, CDR2 FNYEAQ. Losses at the gene ends were 4 bases for V and 10 bases for J; bases not matched to a gene: 4. CDR3 nucleotides: TGTGCCAGCAGCTCCGGGACTAGCGGGGAAGAGCAGTTCTTC. Amino acids: CASSSGTSGEEQFF.

The rearrangement links TRBV7-6 to TRBJ2-1, with D unresolved. With 5 bases removed from V and 8 bases from J, the gap between germline ends came to 16 bases. The CDR3 is made up of 14 amino acids. Germline lookup yields CDR1 SGHVS and CDR2 FNYEAQ. The CDR3 protein is CASSAVFGQYEQFF. The CDR3 bases are TGTGCCAGCAGCGCCGTATTTGGCCAGTATGAGCAGTTCTTC. The variable domain in full, completed from reference TRBV7-6 and TRBJ2-1, reads GAGVSQSPRYKVTKRGQDVALRCDPISGHVSLYWYRQALGQGPEFLTYFNYEAQQDKSGLPNDRFSAERPEGSISTLTIQRTEQRDSAMYRCASSAVFGQYEQFFGPGTRLTVL.

The V call is TRBV13, the J call TRBJ2-7; TRBD1 matches at 10 bases. CDR3 size: 16 residues. Germline V gene lookup returns CDR1 PRHDT and CDR2 FYEKMQ (reference sequence). V was clipped by 0 bases and J by 1 base; unmatched bases: 3. CDR3 coding DNA: TGTGCCAGCAGCTTAGGCCTGGGACAGGGGTCCTACGAGCAGTACTTC. Encoded protein: CASSLGLGQGSYEQYF.